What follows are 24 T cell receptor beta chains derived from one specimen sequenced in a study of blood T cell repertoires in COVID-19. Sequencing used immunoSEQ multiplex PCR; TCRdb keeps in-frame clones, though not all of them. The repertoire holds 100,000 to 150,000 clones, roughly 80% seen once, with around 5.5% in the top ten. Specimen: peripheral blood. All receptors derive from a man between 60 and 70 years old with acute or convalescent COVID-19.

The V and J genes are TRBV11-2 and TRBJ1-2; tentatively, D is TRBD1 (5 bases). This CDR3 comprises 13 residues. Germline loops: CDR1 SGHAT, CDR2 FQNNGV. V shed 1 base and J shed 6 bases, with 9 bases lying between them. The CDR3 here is CASSLGRANGYTF. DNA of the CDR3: TGTGCCAGCAGCTTAGGCAGGGCCAATGGCTACACCTTC.

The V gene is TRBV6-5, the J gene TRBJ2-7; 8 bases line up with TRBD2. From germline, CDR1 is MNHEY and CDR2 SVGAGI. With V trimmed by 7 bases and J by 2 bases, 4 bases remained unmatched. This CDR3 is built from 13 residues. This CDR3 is CASIRAGAYEQYF. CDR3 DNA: TGTGCCAGCATACGAGCGGGGGCCTACGAGCAGTACTTC.

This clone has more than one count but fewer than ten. CDR3 nucleotides: TGTGCCAGTAGTAGACAGAGACCTAACACTGAAGCTTTCTTT. It encodes CASSRQRPNTEAFF. J is TRBJ1-1 and V is TRBV19; tentatively, D is TRBD1 (5 bases). Germline V gene data show CDR1 as LNHDA and CDR2 as SQIVND (reference sequence). V was cut by 4 bases and J by 2 bases, with 11 bases left in between. The CDR3 runs to 14 residues.

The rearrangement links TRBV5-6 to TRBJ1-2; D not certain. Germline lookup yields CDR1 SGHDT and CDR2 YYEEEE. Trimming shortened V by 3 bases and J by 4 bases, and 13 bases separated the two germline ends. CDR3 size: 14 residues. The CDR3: CASSSVELVYGYTF. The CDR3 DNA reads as TGTGCCAGCAGCTCCGTCGAGCTAGTCTATGGCTACACCTTC.

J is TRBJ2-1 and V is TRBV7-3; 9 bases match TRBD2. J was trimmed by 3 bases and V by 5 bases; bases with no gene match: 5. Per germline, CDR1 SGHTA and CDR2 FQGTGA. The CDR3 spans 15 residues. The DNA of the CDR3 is TGTGCCAGCAGCCGCGGGGGGGCCGTCTACAATGAGCAGTTCTTC. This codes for CASSRGGAVYNEQFF.

CDR3 sequence: CASSSRTSGNNEQFF. The CDR3, as DNA: TGTGCCAGCTCATCCCGGACTAGCGGGAACAATGAGCAGTTCTTC. The chain joins TRBV18 to TRBJ2-1, with TRBD2 identical over 12 bases. The CDR3 covers 15 residues. V shed 5 bases, J shed 5 bases, and the junction held 4 bases outside the gene matches. The germline gives CDR1 KGHSH, CDR2 LQKENI.

The CDR3 loop is CASSEGQEYNEQFF. The CDR3 DNA follows: TGCGCCAGCAGCGAAGGACAGGAATACAATGAGCAGTTCTTC. The chain combines TRBV5-1 with TRBJ2-1; 7 positions agree with TRBD1. CDR3 length: 14 residues. Germline loops: CDR1 SGHRS, CDR2 YFSETQ. V gave up 4 bases and J gave up 4 bases; unmatched junction bases: 5.

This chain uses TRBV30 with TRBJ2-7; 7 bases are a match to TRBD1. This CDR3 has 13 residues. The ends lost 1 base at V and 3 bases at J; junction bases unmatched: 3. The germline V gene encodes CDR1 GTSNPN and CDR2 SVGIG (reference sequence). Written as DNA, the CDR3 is TGTGCCTGGAGTGGGGACAGTTTCTACGAGCAGTACTTC. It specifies CAWSGDSFYEQYF.

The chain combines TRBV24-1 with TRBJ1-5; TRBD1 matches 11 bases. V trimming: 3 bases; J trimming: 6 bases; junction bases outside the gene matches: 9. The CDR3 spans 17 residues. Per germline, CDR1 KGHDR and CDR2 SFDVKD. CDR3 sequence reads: CATSDGQGAPGRQPQHF. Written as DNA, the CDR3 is TGTGCCACCAGTGATGGACAGGGGGCCCCCGGTCGTCAGCCCCAGCATTTT.

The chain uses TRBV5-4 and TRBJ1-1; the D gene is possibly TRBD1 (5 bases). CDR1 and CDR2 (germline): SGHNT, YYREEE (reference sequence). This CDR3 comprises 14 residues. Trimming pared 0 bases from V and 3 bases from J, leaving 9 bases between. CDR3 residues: CASSLEDTDTEAFF. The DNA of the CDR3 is TGTGCCAGCAGCTTGGAGGACACAGACACTGAAGCTTTCTTT.

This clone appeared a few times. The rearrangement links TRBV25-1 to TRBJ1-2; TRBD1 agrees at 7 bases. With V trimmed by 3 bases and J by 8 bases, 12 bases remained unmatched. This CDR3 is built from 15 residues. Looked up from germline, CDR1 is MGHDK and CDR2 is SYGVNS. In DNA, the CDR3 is TGTGCCAGCAGTGACCCGCGAGGACAGGCTGAAGGCTACACCTTC. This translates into CASSDPRGQAEGYTF.

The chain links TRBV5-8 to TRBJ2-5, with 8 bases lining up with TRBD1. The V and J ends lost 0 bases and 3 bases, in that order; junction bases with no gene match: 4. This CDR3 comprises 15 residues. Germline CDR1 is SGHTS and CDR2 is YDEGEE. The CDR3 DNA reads TGTGCCAGCAGCTTGGGACAGGGGCTGGAAGAGACCCAGTACTTC. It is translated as CASSLGQGLEETQYF.

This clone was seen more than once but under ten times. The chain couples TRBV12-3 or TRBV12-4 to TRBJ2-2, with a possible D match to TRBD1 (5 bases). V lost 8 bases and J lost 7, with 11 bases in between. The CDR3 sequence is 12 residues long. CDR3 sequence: CASESDSGELFF. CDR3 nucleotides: TGTGCCAGCGAGAGTGACAGCGGGGAGCTGTTTTTT.

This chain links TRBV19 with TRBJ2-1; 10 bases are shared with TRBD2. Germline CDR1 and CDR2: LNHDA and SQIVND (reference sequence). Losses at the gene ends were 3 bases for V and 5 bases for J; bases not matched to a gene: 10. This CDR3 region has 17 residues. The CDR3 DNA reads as TGTGCCAGTAGTATCCGGGCTAGCGGGGGACTAGACAATGAGCAGTTCTTC. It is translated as CASSIRASGGLDNEQFF.

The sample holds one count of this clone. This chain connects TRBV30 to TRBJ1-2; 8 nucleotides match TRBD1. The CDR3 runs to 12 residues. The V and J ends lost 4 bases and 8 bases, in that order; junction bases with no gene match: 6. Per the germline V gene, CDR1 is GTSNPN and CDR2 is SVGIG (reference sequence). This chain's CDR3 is CAWNQGAGGYTF. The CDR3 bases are TGTGCCTGGAACCAGGGGGCGGGCGGCTACACCTTC.

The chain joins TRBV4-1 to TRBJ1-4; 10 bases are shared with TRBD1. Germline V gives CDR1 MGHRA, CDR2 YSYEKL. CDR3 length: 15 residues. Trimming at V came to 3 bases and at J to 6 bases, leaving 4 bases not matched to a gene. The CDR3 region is CASSQDRGWDEKLFF. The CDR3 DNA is TGCGCCAGCAGCCAGGACAGGGGGTGGGATGAAAAACTGTTTTTT.

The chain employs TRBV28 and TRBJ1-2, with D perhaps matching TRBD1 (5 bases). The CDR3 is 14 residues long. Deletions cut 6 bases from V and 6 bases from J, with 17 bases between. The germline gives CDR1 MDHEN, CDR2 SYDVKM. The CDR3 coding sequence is TGTGCCAGCAGGCCCTCCCCAGGGTTTAATGGCTACACCTTC. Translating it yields CASRPSPGFNGYTF.

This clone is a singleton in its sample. CDR3 in amino acids: CASSQDWTSGSYEQYF. For the CDR3, the DNA is TGCGCCAGCAGCCAAGATTGGACTAGCGGCTCCTACGAGCAGTACTTC. The gene calls are TRBV4-1 and TRBJ2-7; 10 nucleotides line up with TRBD2. The V gene's germline CDR1 is MGHRA and CDR2 YSYEKL. Trimming took 0 bases from V and 0 from J; bases not matched to a gene: 2. The CDR3 totals 16 residues.

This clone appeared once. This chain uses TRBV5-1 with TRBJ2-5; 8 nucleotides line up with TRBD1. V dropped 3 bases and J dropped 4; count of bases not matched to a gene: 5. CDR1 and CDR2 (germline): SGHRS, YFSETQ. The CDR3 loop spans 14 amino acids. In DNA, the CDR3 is TGCGCCAGCAGCTCCGACAGGGGCGTAGAGACCCAGTACTTC. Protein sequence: CASSSDRGVETQYF.

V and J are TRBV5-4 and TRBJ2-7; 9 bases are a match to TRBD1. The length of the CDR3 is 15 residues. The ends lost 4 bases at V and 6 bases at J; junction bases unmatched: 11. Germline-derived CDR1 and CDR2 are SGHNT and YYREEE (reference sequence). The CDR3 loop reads CASSLPGQGTLEQYF. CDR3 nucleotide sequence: TGTGCCAGCAGCCTCCCCGGACAGGGGACCCTCGAGCAGTACTTC.

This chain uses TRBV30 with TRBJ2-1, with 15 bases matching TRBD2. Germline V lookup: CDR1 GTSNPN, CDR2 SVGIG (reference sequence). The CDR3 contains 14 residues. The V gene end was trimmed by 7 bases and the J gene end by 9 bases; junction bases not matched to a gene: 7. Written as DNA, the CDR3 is TGTGCCTTGGGACTAGCGGGAGGATCGGGTGAGCAGTTCTTC. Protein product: CALGLAGGSGEQFF.

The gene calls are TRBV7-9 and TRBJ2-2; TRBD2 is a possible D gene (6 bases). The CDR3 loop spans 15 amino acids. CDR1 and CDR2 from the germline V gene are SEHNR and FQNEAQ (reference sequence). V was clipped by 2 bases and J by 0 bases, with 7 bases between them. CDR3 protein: CASSLPGANTGELFF. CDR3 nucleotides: TGTGCCAGCAGCTTACCGGGAGCGAACACCGGGGAGCTGTTTTTT.

CDR3 sequence reads: CASSSQAGVSYNEQFF. CDR3 sequence (DNA): TGTGCCAGCAGCTCTCAAGCGGGAGTTTCATACAATGAGCAGTTCTTC. The chain carries TRBV7-3 and TRBJ2-1; 8 bases fit TRBD2. Germline CDR1 is SGHTA and CDR2 is FQGTGA. The CDR3 extends over 16 amino acids. The junction had 9 bases not matched to a gene; V was cut back by 4 bases and J by 4 bases. The full variable domain, its missing parts supplied by reference TRBV7-3 and TRBJ2-1, is GAGVSQTPSNKVTEKGKYVELRCDPISGHTALYWYRQSLGQGPEFLIYFQGTGAADDSGLPNDRFFAVRPEGSVSTLKIQRTERGDSAVYLCASSSQAGVSYNEQFFGPGTRLTVL.

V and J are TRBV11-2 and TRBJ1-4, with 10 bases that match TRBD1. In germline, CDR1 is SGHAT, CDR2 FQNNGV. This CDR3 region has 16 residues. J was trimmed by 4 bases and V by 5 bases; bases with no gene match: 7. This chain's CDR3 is CASSLMRTGGNEKLFF. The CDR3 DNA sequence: TGTGCCAGCAGCCTTATGAGGACAGGGGGTAATGAAAAACTGTTTTTT.